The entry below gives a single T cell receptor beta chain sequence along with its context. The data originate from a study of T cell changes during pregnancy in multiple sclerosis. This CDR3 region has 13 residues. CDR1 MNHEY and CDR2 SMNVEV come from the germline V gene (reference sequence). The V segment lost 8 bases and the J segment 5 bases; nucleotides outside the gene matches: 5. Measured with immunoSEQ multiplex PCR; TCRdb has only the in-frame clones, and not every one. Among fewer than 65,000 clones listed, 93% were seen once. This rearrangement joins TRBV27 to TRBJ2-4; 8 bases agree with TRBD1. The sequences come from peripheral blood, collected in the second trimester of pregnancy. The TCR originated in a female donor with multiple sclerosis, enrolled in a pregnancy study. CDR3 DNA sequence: TGTGCCAGCGAGGACAGGGCCCAAAACATTCAGTACTTC. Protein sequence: CASEDRAQNIQYF.